This T cell receptor beta chain was profiled in a study of cytomegalovirus exposure and HLA in healthy donors. It was with 60 Vbeta and 13 Jbeta primers that the PCR ran. Clones were sequenced by immunoSEQ multiplex PCR, and TCRdb holds only the in-frame ones, with some missing. The table lists 200,000 or so clones, about 77% of them singletons, with approximately 2% in the top ten. Germline CDR1 is SGHTA and CDR2 is FQGNSA. The germline V and J ends were trimmed by 5 bases and 3 bases, with 7 bases remaining between them. The CDR3 runs to 12 residues. What was sequenced was PBMCs. This chain links TRBV7-2 with TRBJ1-2; D remains ambiguous. This clonotype was obtained from a woman in her thirties in good health and CMV-seropositive. CDR3 in DNA: TGTGCCAGCAGCCCCGGAGACTATGGCTACACCTTC. Translated: CASSPGDYGYTF.